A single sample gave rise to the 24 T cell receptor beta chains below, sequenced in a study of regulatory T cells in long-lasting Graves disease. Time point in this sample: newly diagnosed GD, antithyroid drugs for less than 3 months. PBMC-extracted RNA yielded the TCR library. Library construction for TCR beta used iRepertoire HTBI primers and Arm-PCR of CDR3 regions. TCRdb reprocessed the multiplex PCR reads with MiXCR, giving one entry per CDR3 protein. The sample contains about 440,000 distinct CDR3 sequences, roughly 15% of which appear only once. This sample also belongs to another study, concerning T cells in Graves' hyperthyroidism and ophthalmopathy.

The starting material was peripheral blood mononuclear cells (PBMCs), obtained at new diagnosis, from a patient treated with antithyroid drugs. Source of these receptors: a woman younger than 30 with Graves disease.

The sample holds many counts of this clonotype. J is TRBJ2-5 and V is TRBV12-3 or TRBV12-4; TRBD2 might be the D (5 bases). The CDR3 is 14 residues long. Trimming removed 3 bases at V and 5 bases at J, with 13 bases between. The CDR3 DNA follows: TGTGCCAGCAGTTTTCCTAGAGAGGGTGAGACCCAGTACTTC. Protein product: CASSFPREGETQYF.

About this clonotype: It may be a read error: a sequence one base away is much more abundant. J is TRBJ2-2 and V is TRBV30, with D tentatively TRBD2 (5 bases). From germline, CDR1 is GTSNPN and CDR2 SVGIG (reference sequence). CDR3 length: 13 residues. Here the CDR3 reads CAWSVGSAGDLFF. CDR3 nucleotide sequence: TGTGCCTGGAGTGTTGGTAGCGCCGGGGATCTGTTTTTT. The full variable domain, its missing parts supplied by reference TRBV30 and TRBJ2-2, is SQTIHQWPATLVQPVGSPLSLECTVEGTSNPNLYWYRQAAGRGLQLLFYSVGIGQISSEVPQNLSASRPQDRQFILSSKKLLLSDSGFYLCAWSVGSAGDLFFGEGSRLTVL.

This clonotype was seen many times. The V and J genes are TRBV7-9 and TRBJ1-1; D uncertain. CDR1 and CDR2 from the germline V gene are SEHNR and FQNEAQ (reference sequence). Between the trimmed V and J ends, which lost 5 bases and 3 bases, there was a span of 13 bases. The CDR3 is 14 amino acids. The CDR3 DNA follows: TGTGCCAGCAGCCCAACATTTACAGACACTGAAGCTTTCTTT. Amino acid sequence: CASSPTFTDTEAFF.

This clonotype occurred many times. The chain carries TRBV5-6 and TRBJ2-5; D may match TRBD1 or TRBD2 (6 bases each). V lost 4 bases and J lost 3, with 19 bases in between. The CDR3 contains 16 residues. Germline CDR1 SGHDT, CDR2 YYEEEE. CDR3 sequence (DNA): TGTGCCAGCAGCCCGGGGGCGGCAGCAAATAAAGAGACCCAGTACTTC. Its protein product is CASSPGAAANKETQYF.

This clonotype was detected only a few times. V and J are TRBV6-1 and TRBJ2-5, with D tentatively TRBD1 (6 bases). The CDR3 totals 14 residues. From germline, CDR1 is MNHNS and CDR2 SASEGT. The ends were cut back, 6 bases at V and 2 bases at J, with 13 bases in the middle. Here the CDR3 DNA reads TGTGCCAGCAGCCGAGACAGGCCTCAAGAGACCCAGTACTTC. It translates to CASSRDRPQETQYF.

The CDR3 DNA reads TGTGCCAGTAGTTTCGGGATATATGAAGCTTTCTTT. Translated, it gives CASSFGIYEAFF. The rearrangement links TRBV19 to TRBJ1-1; D gene unclear. The CDR3 has 12 residues. Trimming cost V 5 bases and J 7 bases, with 11 bases left between them. Germline V lookup: CDR1 LNHDA, CDR2 SQIVND (reference sequence).

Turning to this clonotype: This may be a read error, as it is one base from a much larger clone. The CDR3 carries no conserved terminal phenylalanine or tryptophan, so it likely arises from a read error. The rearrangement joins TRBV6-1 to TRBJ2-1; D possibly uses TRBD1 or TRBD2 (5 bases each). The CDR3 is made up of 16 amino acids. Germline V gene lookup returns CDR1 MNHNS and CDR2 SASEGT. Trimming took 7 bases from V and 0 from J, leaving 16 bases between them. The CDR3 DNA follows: TGTGCCAGCACAGGGCTTAAAGGGAGCTCCTACAATGAGCAGTTCTCC. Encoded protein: CASTGLKGSSYNEQFS.

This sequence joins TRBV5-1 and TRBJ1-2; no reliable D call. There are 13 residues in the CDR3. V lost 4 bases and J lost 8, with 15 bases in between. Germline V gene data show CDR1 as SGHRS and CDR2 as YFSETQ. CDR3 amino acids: CASSPGPVWGYTF. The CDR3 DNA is TGCGCCAGCAGCCCCGGGCCCGTTTGGGGCTACACCTTC. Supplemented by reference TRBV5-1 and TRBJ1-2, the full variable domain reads KAGVTQTPRYLIKTRGQQVTLSCSPISGHRSVSWYQQTPGQGLQFLFEYFSETQRNKGNFPGRFSGRQFSNSRSEMNVSTLELGDSALYLCASSPGPVWGYTFGSGTRLTVV.

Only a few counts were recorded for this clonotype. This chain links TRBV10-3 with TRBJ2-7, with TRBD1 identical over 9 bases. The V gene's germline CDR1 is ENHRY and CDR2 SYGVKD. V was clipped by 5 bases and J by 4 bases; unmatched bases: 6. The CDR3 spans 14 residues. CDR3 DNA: TGTGCCATCAGTTCCGGGACAGGGAGGTACGAGCAGTACTTC. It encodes CAISSGTGRYEQYF.

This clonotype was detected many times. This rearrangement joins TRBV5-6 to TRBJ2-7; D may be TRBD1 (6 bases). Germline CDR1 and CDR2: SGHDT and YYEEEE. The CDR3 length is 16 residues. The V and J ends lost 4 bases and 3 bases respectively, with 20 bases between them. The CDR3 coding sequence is TGTGCCAGCAGCACAGCCGCCGGGACAACTTACTACGAGCAGTACTTC. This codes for CASSTAAGTTYYEQYF.

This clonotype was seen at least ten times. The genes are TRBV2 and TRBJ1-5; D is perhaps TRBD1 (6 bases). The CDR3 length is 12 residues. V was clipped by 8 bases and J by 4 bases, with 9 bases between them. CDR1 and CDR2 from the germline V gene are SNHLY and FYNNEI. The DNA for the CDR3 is TGTGCCAGCGGACAGAAAAATCAGCCCCAGCATTTT. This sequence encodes CASGQKNQPQHF.

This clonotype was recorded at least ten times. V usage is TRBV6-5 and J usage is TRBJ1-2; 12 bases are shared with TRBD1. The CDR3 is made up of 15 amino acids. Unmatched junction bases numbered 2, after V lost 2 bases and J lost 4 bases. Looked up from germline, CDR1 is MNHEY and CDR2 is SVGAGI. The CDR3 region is CASSYRGQGAYGYTF. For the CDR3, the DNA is TGTGCCAGCAGTTACAGGGGACAGGGGGCCTATGGCTACACCTTC.

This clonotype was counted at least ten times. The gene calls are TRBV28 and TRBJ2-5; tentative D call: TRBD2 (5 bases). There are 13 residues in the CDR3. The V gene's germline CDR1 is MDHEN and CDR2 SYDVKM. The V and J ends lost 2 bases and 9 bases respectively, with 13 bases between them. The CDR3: CASSLSEGGAQYF. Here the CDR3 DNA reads TGTGCCAGCAGTTTAAGTGAGGGTGGGGCCCAGTACTTC.

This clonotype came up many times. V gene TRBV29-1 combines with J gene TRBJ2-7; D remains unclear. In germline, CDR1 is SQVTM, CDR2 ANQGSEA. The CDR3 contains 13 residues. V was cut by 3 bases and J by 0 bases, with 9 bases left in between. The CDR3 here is CSVEWGSSYEQYF. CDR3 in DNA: TGCAGCGTTGAGTGGGGAAGCTCCTACGAGCAGTACTTC.

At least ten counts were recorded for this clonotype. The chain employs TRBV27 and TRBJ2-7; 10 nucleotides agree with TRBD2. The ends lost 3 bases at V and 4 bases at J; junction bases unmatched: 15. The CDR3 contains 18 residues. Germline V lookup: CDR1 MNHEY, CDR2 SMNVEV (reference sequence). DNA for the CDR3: TGTGCCAGCAGTTTTAACAAAGCCGGGACTAGCGAGCGGTACGAGCAGTACTTC. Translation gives CASSFNKAGTSERYEQYF.

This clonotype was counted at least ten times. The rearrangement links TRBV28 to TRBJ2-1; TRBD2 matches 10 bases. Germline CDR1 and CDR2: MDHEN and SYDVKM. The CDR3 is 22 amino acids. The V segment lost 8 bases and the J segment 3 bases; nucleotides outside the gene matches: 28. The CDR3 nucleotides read TGTGCCAGCCACCCTAGCGGGAGCGAAAGTACTCCAATACGGGGGGTCTACAATGAGCAGTTCTTC. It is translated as CASHPSGSESTPIRGVYNEQFF.

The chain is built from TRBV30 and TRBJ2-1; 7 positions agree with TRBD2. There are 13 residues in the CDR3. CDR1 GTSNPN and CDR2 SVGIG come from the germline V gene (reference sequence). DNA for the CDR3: TGTGCGCTTTCTAGCGGAGCCTACAATGAGCAGTTCTTC. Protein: CALSSGAYNEQFF.

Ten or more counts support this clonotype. The CDR3 DNA reads as TGTGCCAGCCTCCTGGGGGAGGGCCTATATGAGCAGTTCTTC. It specifies CASLLGEGLYEQFF. The chain employs TRBV12-3 or TRBV12-4 and TRBJ2-1, with 7 positions matching TRBD2. This CDR3 region has 14 residues. V lost 8 bases to trimming and J lost 8 bases; unmatched junction nucleotides: 12.

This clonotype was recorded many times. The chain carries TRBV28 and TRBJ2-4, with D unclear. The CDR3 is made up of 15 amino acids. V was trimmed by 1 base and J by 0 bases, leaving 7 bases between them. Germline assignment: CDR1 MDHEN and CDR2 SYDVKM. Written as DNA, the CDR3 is TGTGCCAGCAGTTTATCGGGTCTAGCCAAAAACATTCAGTACTTC. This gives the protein CASSLSGLAKNIQYF.

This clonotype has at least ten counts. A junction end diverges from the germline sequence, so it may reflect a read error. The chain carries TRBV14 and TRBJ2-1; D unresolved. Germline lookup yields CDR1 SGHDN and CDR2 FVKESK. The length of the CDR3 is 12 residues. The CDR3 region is CASSQVRNEQFF. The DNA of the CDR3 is TGCGCCAGCAGCCAAGTGAGGAATGAGCAGTTCTTC.

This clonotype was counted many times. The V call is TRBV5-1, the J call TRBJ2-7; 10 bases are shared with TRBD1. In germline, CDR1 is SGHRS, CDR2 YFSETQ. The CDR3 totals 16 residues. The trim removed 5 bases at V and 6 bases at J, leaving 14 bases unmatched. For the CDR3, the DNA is TGCGCCAGCAGTGGTTCGGTCCGGGACAGGGGTTCCGAGCAGTACTTC. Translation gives CASSGSVRDRGSEQYF.

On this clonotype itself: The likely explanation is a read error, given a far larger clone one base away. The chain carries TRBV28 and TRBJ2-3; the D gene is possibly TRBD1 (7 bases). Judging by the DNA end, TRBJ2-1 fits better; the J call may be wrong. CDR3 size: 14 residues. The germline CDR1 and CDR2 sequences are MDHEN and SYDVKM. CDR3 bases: TGTGCCAGCAGTAGTCCAGGGGGGAGCTACGAGCAGTTCTTC. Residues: CASSSPGGSYEQFF.

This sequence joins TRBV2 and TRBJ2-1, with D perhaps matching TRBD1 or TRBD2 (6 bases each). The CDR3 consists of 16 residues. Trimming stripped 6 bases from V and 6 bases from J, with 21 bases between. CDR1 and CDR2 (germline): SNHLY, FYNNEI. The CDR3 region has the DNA TGTGCCAGCAGGCCCGAAGGGGGAGGACCTGTCAATGAGCAGTTCTTC. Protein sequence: CASRPEGGGPVNEQFF.

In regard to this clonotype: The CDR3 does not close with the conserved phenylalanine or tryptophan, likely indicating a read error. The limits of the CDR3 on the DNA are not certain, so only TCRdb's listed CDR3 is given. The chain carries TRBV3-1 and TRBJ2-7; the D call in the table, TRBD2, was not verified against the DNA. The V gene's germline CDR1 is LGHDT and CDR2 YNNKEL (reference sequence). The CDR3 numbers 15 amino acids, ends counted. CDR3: CASSQDIGLAYEEYL.